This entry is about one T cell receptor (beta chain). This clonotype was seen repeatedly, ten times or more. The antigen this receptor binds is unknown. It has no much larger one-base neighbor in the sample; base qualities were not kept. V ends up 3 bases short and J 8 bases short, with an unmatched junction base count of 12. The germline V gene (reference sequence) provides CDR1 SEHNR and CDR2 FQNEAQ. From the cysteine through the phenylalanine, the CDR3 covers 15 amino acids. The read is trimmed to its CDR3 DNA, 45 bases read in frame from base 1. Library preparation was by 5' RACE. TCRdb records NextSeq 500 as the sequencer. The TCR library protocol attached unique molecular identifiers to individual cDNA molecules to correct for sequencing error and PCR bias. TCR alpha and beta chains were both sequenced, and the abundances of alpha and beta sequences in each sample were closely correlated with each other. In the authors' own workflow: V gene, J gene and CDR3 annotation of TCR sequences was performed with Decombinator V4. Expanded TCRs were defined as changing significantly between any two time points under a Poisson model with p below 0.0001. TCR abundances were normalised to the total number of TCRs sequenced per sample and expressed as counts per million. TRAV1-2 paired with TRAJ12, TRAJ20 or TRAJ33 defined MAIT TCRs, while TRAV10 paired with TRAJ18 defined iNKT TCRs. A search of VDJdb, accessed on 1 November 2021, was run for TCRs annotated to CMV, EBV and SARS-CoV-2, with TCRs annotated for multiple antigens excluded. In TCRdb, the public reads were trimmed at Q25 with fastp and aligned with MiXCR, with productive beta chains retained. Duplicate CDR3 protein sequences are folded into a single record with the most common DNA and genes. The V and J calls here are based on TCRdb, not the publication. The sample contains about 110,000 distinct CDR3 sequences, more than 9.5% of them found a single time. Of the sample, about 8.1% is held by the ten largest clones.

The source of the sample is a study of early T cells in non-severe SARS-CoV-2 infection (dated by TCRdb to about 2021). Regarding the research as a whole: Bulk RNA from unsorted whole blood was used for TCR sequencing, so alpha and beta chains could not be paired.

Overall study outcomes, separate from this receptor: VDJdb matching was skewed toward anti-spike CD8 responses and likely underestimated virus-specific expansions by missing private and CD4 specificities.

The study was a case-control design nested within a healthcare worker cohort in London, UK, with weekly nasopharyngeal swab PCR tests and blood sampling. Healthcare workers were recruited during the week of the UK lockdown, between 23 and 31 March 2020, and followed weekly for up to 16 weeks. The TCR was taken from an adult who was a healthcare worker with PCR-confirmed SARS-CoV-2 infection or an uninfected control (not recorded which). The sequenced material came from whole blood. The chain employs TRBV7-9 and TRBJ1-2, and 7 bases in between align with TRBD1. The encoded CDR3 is CASSLDRDRDLGYTF. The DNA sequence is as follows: TGTGCCAGCAGCTTGGACAGAGACAGGGACCTAGGCTACACCTTC.